This T cell receptor beta chain is drawn from a study of circulating tumor DNA in untreated peripheral T-cell lymphoma (dated by TCRdb to about 2021). Study-wide findings and limitations: Tumor-specific clonotypes were identified in roughly 75% of patients, from 85% to 90% of baseline tissues and approximately 67% of baseline serum samples.

To identify tumor-specific TCR clonotypes, tumor tissue taken at baseline, before any treatment, was sequenced. In a trial, the study monitored patients with peripheral T-cell lymphoma who were getting frontline treatment by applying next-generation sequencing to their T-cell receptor sequences. The CDR3, from cysteine to phenylalanine, totals 16 residues. This entry keeps only the CDR3 DNA: 48 bases, framed from base 1. V drops 1 base and J drops 6 bases, leaving 16 bases in between. CDR1 and CDR2 were assigned from the germline V gene (reference sequence) as LNHDA and SQIVND. The library was made by the immunoSEQ multiplex PCR assay. The table comes from immuneACCESS by way of TCRdb, which keeps in-frame sequences with V and J called. Part of the clones is missing from these tables; in studies checked, under half for an unresolved V gene and the rest for unknown reasons. In this sample the table shows approximately 2,500 clones, around 82% of which occur a single time. About 30% of the sample rests with the top ten.

This clone has more than one count but fewer than ten. Its antigen is still unknown. No qualities accompany the bases; no much larger clone lies one base away. This receptor was identified in a human donor with peripheral T-cell lymphoma. The material sequenced was tumor tissue. The chain is encoded by TRBV19 joined to TRBJ2-1; the D segment cannot be called with confidence. The DNA sequence is TGTGCCAGTAGTATAGCCGGGTTAAGTCTGGGCAATGAGCAGTTCTTC. It translates to CASSIAGLSLGNEQFF.